The 8 T cell receptor beta chains reported below all come from one sample, sequenced in a study of blood T cell repertoires in COVID-19 (dated by TCRdb to 2019 to 2021). Libraries were made using the immunoSEQ multiplex PCR assay. As stored in TCRdb, this immuneACCESS dataset retains in-frame rearrangements with V and J assigned. A fraction of the clones does not appear; measured against another copy, unresolved V genes explain less than half of the discrepancy, and the remainder lacks a known reason. The sample contains under 400,000 clones, about nine tenths of them found a single time. Just over 1% of the sample is taken by the ten largest. Sequencing used PBMCs or T cells enriched from blood (not recorded which). All receptors derive from a woman between 25 and 40 years old who had been exposed to COVID-19.

The rearrangement joins TRBV19 to TRBJ2-5; D possibly corresponds to TRBD1 (8 bases). The V end was cut by 11 bases, the J end by 9 bases, with 22 bases between. This CDR3 comprises 13 residues. Per the germline V gene, CDR1 is LNHDA and CDR2 is SQIVND (reference sequence). The CDR3 bases are TGTGCCTCGAGGGGGACAGGCCTAGCGGCCCAGTACTTC. This translates into CASRGTGLAAQYF.

This clone is a singleton in its sample. This chain joins TRBV5-4 and TRBJ2-3, with D uncertain. V lost 4 bases and J 2 bases, leaving 11 bases between the germline ends. The CDR3 length is 14 residues. The germline V gene encodes CDR1 SGHNT and CDR2 YYREEE (reference sequence). The CDR3 region is CASSHGQATDTQYF. DNA of the CDR3: TGTGCCAGCAGCCACGGTCAAGCCACAGATACGCAGTATTTT.

J is TRBJ2-5 and V is TRBV28; 10 bases agree with TRBD1. The CDR3 extends over 14 amino acids. Germline V CDR1 and CDR2: MDHEN, SYDVKM. Unmatched junction bases numbered 6, after V lost 7 bases and J lost 4 bases. CDR3 DNA sequence: TGTGCCAGCACGCCCGGGGACAGGGGAGAGACCCAGTACTTC. Amino acid sequence: CASTPGDRGETQYF.

The rearrangement links TRBV7-8 to TRBJ1-5; no clear D. The CDR3 spans 14 residues. Germline CDR1 SGHVS, CDR2 FQNEAQ. V was pared by 5 bases and J by 6 bases, with 14 bases between. CDR3 in DNA: TGTGCCAGCAGCCCTCGCGGGGTTGGTCAGCCCCAGCATTTT. Translating it yields CASSPRGVGQPQHF.

The chain has TRBV10-3 and TRBJ2-5; possible D gene TRBD2, 6 bases. This CDR3 is built from 15 residues. The ends were cut back, 3 bases at V and 4 bases at J, with 15 bases in the middle. Germline assignment: CDR1 ENHRY and CDR2 SYGVKD. In nucleotides, the CDR3 is TGTGCCATCAGTGAAGGAGGGGTCCTAGCAGAGACCCAGTACTTC. Its protein is CAISEGGVLAETQYF.

This chain joins TRBV18 and TRBJ1-2; 9 nucleotides agree with TRBD1. Unmatched junction bases numbered 14, after V lost 6 bases and J lost 9 bases. CDR3 length: 15 amino acids. The germline CDR1 and CDR2 sequences are KGHSH and LQKENI. CDR3: CASSPGTGSVSSYTF. CDR3 nucleotides: TGTGCCAGCTCTCCTGGGACAGGGTCGGTGTCGAGCTACACCTTC. The full variable domain, with the rest looked up from reference TRBV18 and TRBJ1-2, is NAGVMQNPRHLVRRRGQEARLRCSPMKGHSHVYWYRQLPEEGLKFMVYLQKENIIDESGMPKERFSAEFPKEGPSILRIQQVVRGDSAAYFCASSPGTGSVSSYTFGSGTRLTVV.

V gene TRBV28 combines with J gene TRBJ1-3; 7 nucleotides line up with TRBD1. There are 14 residues in the CDR3. Germline V gene sequence: CDR1 MDHEN, CDR2 SYDVKM. V lost 6 bases, J lost 7 bases, and 9 bases stayed unmatched. This CDR3 is CASSITGTANTIYF. The CDR3 coding sequence is TGTGCCAGCAGCATAACCGGGACAGCGAACACCATATATTTT.

The V gene is TRBV5-4, the J gene TRBJ2-3; D possibly corresponds to TRBD2 (6 bases). CDR3 length: 13 amino acids. Trimming stripped 4 bases from V and 6 bases from J, with 12 bases between. The germline V gene encodes CDR1 SGHNT and CDR2 YYREEE (reference sequence). CDR3 sequence: CASSVRDSDTQYF. The DNA for the CDR3 is TGTGCCAGCAGCGTCCGGGACTCCGATACGCAGTATTTT.